Following are 17 T cell receptor beta chains from one sample sequenced in a study of radiotherapy plus CTLA-4 blockade in lung cancer. The method was immunoSEQ multiplex PCR; TCRdb's version includes in-frame clones alone and lacks a portion of them. The sample consists of fewer than 85,000 clones, more than 75% of them appearing once. The sequencing used peripheral blood, collected from a patient treated with radiotherapy plus ipilimumab. The receptors stem from a human donor with non-small cell lung cancer who had stable disease on radiotherapy plus ipilimumab.

The chain employs TRBV5-1 and TRBJ2-1, with a possible D match to TRBD2 (5 bases). Per the germline V gene, CDR1 is SGHRS and CDR2 is YFSETQ. The CDR3 totals 14 residues. With 4 bases removed from V and 5 bases from J, the gap between germline ends came to 13 bases. CDR3 DNA sequence: TGCGCCAGCAGCCTACGGACTGCGAACAATGAGCAGTTCTTC. It encodes CASSLRTANNEQFF.

J is TRBJ2-1 and V is TRBV5-1; the match to TRBD1 covers 9 bases. The CDR3 covers 15 residues. The V segment lost 4 bases and the J segment 6 bases; nucleotides outside the gene matches: 8. The V gene's germline CDR1 is SGHRS and CDR2 YFSETQ. In DNA form, the CDR3 reads TGCGCCAGCAGCAACACCGGGACAGGGTCCAATGAGCAGTTCTTC. This gives the protein CASSNTGTGSNEQFF.

The count of this clone is one. The genes are TRBV18 and TRBJ1-5, with unresolved D. V shed 5 bases and J shed 7 bases, with 15 bases lying between them. The CDR3 spans 14 residues. CDR1 is KGHSH and CDR2 is LQKENI in the germline V gene. CDR3 region: CASSLDSASQPQHF. As DNA, the CDR3 is TGTGCCAGCTCATTGGACTCGGCATCGCAGCCCCAGCATTTT.

The chain links TRBV6-1 to TRBJ1-2; no clear D gene. CDR3 length: 14 residues. In germline, CDR1 is MNHNS, CDR2 SASEGT. V was pared by 7 bases and J by 1 base, with 13 bases between. The CDR3 loop reads CASISTAINYGYTF. CDR3 bases: TGTGCCAGCATCAGTACAGCTATTAACTATGGCTACACCTTC.

This clone appeared a single time. This rearrangement joins TRBV29-1 to TRBJ2-2; D gene unclear. V lost 4 bases and J lost 1, with 4 bases in between. The germline V gene has CDR1 SQVTM and CDR2 ANQGSEA. The CDR3 is 12 amino acids. The CDR3, as DNA: TGCAGCGTTGGCGAGAACACCGGGGAGCTGTTTTTT. This codes for CSVGENTGELFF.

The chain carries TRBV9 and TRBJ2-7; TRBD2 matches at 10 bases. V was clipped by 4 bases and J by 0 bases; unmatched bases: 4. Germline CDR1 SGDLS, CDR2 YYNGEE. CDR3 length: 15 residues. The CDR3 spells CASSLSGGSSYEQYF. The DNA for the CDR3 is TGTGCCAGCAGCCTTAGCGGGGGGAGCTCCTACGAGCAGTACTTC.

This clone was seen once. The V and J genes are TRBV2 and TRBJ1-5; perhaps TRBD1 as D (5 bases). This CDR3 is 15 amino acids long. CDR1 and CDR2 (germline): SNHLY, FYNNEI. V lost 0 bases to trimming and J lost 9 bases, with 15 bases between them. CDR3 residues: CASSEAWQGEGPQHF. In nucleotides, the CDR3 is TGTGCCAGCAGTGAAGCGTGGCAGGGCGAAGGGCCCCAGCATTTT.

A word on this clone: The sample carries other DNA sequences with the same CDR3. The chain couples TRBV28 to TRBJ2-7, with 9 positions matching TRBD2. With 2 bases clipped from V and 5 bases from J, the junction kept 7 bases outside the gene matches. Germline lookup yields CDR1 MDHEN and CDR2 SYDVKM. The CDR3 is made up of 15 amino acids. The CDR3 is CASSLGGGGGDEQYF. The CDR3 coding sequence is TGTGCCAGCAGTTTAGGAGGCGGGGGGGGCGACGAGCAGTACTTC.

The V and J genes are TRBV28 and TRBJ2-3; D not resolved. The CDR3 spans 14 residues. V lost 6 bases to trimming and J lost 2 bases, with 12 bases between them. Per the germline V gene, CDR1 is MDHEN and CDR2 is SYDVKM. CDR3: CASSVGAFTDTQYF. Written as DNA, the CDR3 is TGTGCCAGCAGCGTAGGAGCATTCACAGATACGCAGTATTTT.

This chain links TRBV19 with TRBJ2-1, with D perhaps matching TRBD1 (6 bases). This CDR3 region has 15 residues. Germline V lookup: CDR1 LNHDA, CDR2 SQIVND (reference sequence). The V end was cut by 6 bases, the J end by 0 bases, with 12 bases between. DNA of the CDR3: TGTGCCAGTAGCTCGGACAGTAACTCCTACAATGAGCAGTTCTTC. This encodes CASSSDSNSYNEQFF.

This clone was observed a few times. The chain employs TRBV30 and TRBJ2-3, with 8 nucleotides matching TRBD2. This CDR3 comprises 13 residues. Per the germline V gene, CDR1 is GTSNPN and CDR2 is SVGIG (reference sequence). V gave up 2 bases and J gave up 5 bases; unmatched junction bases: 3. This CDR3 reads CAWSKRELDTQYF. As DNA, the CDR3 is TGTGCCTGGAGTAAGCGGGAGCTAGATACGCAGTATTTT.

J is TRBJ2-7 and V is TRBV5-4; TRBD1 matches at 12 bases. This CDR3 region has 16 residues. From germline, CDR1 is SGHNT and CDR2 YYREEE (reference sequence). The junction had 8 bases not matched to a gene; V was cut back by 3 bases and J by 4 bases. The CDR3: CASSSTLGQGAYEQYF. The CDR3 region has the DNA TGTGCCAGCAGCTCCACGTTGGGACAGGGGGCTTACGAGCAGTACTTC.

This chain connects TRBV7-3 to TRBJ1-1; D is ambiguous. Trimming took off 1 base at V and 0 bases at J, with 9 bases between the two ends. The CDR3 consists of 15 residues. The germline gives CDR1 SGHTA, CDR2 FQGTGA. The CDR3 region has the DNA TGTGCCAGCAGCTTAAGGGCAGGAGTGAACACTGAAGCTTTCTTT. It specifies CASSLRAGVNTEAFF.

This clone was seen once. V and J are TRBV5-4 and TRBJ2-3, with TRBD1 identical over 7 bases. Trimming at V came to 0 bases and at J to 5 bases, leaving 9 bases not matched to a gene. Germline lookup yields CDR1 SGHNT and CDR2 YYREEE (reference sequence). The CDR3 sequence is 16 residues long. CDR3 DNA sequence: TGTGCCAGCAGCTTGGGAGGTGTAGGGGGCTTAGATACGCAGTATTTT. This encodes CASSLGGVGGLDTQYF.

This chain connects TRBV5-1 to TRBJ2-7, with TRBD1 identical over 8 bases. The CDR3 totals 15 residues. J gave up 2 bases and V 1 base, and 5 bases lay outside the gene matches. CDR1 SGHRS and CDR2 YFSETQ come from the germline V gene. Here the CDR3 DNA reads TGCGCCAGCAGCTTGCGGACAGGGTGGACCTACGAGCAGTACTTC. This encodes CASSLRTGWTYEQYF.

The rearrangement links TRBV5-1 to TRBJ2-5; 7 positions agree with TRBD1. Per germline, CDR1 SGHRS and CDR2 YFSETQ. The CDR3 totals 19 residues. The ends lost 1 base at V and 4 bases at J; junction bases unmatched: 19. CDR3 region: CASSLYYRGSPIKGETQYF. The CDR3, as DNA: TGCGCCAGCAGCTTGTACTACAGGGGAAGCCCCATAAAGGGAGAGACCCAGTACTTC.

There are a few counts of this clone. The V gene is TRBV5-5, the J gene TRBJ2-1, with TRBD2 matching 10 bases. This CDR3 region has 18 residues. CDR1 SGHKS and CDR2 YYEKEE come from the germline V gene (reference sequence). With 2 bases clipped from V and 4 bases from J, the junction kept 12 bases outside the gene matches. CDR3 sequence: CASSFSSGRSFGYNEQFF. In DNA, the CDR3 is TGTGCCAGCAGCTTCTCTAGCGGGAGATCGTTCGGGTACAATGAGCAGTTCTTC.